Listed below are T cell receptor beta chains from one sample, sequenced in a study of CD8+ T cells in alopecia areata. Produced via immunoSEQ multiplex PCR; TCRdb's table is partial and in-frame only. The sample includes approximately 150,000 clones, 87% of them seen just once. The source material was CD8+ T cells sorted from blood, sampled at week 0. The receptors come from a human donor with alopecia areata. Each CDR3 is given with its conserved first and last residue. The order of the fields is V gene, D gene, J gene, clone size, CDR3 DNA, CDR3 protein. D genes are given only for firm matches. Not every row has a clone size; where given, it reads once, few, many or a size class.

TRBV10-3,.,TRBJ2-7,.,TGTGCCATCAGTGAGTTTGAAACGGGACCTACCTACGAGCAGTACTTC,CAISEFETGPTYEQYF
TRBV19,.,TRBJ1-1,once,TGTGCCAGTAGTATAGATCTCAACACTGAAGCTTTCTTT,CASSIDLNTEAFF
TRBV7-9,.,TRBJ1-2,once,TGTGCCAGCAGCTTAGGGTTGGACGTGAATGGCTACACCTTC,CASSLGLDVNGYTF
TRBV27,TRBD1,TRBJ2-7,.,TGTGCCAGCAGTTTACCGGGACAGGGCTACGAGCAGTACTTC,CASSLPGQGYEQYF
TRBV5-6,.,TRBJ1-2,.,TGTGCCAGCAGTTCGGGCAGCATCTTGTATGGCTACACCTTC,CASSSGSILYGYTF
TRBV29-1,.,TRBJ1-2,.,TGCAGCGTTGAAGGGGACCTGACAGGTATCGACTATGGCTACACCTTC,CSVEGDLTGIDYGYTF
TRBV29-1,TRBD2,TRBJ2-3,.,TGCAGCGTTGAAGATGGAGCGGGAGGAATCGATACGCAGTATTTT,CSVEDGAGGIDTQYF
TRBV13,.,TRBJ1-1,.,TGTGCCAGCAGCTCCGGACAACTCACTGAAGCTTTCTTT,CASSSGQLTEAFF
TRBV6-5,TRBD2,TRBJ2-2,.,TGTGCCAGCAGTTACTCGACTAGCGGGGCCGGGGAGCTGTTTTTT,CASSYSTSGAGELFF
TRBV5-1,TRBD1,TRBJ2-6,few,TGCGCCAGCAGGCCAGGGACAGGGGGTTCTGGGGCCAACGTCCTGACTTTC,CASRPGTGGSGANVLTF
TRBV30,TRBD2,TRBJ2-3,once,TGTGCCTGGAGTTCCACTAGCGCGGGAATAGTTCGTGCAGATACGCAGTATTTT,CAWSSTSAGIVRADTQYF
TRBV14,TRBD2,TRBJ2-5,.,TGTGCCAGCAGCCCACTTGGTGTCACGGGGAGGGAAGAGACCCAGTACTTC,CASSPLGVTGREETQYF
TRBV9,TRBD1,TRBJ1-5,.,TGTGCCAGCAGCGGACAGGGCTGGGGGCCCCAGCATTTT,CASSGQGWGPQHF
TRBV20-1,.,TRBJ2-1,.,TGCAGTGCTAGGTTCGGCAATGAGCAGTTCTTC,CSARFGNEQFF
TRBV13,TRBD2,TRBJ2-1,.,TGTGCCAGCAGCTCCGGACTAGCGGGAGAGATACAATCTTACAATGAGCAGTTCTTC,CASSSGLAGEIQSYNEQFF
TRBV6-1,TRBD1,TRBJ2-7,.,TGTGCCAGCAGTGGACGACAGGGCGGCGAGCAGTACTTC,CASSGRQGGEQYF
TRBV5-5,.,TRBJ2-7,.,TGTGCCAGCAGCTTGGGAAACGAGCAGTACTTC,CASSLGNEQYF
TRBV5-4,TRBD2,TRBJ2-6,few,TGTGCCAGCAGCGCAGGACTAGCGGGAGACTCTGGGGCCAACGTCCTGACTTTC,CASSAGLAGDSGANVLTF
TRBV29-1,TRBD1,TRBJ2-7,.,TGCAGCGTTGACGGGCAGGGGGACTACGAGCAGTACTTC,CSVDGQGDYEQYF
TRBV27,TRBD1,TRBJ2-7,.,TGTGCCAGCAGTTTAGGGGGGACAGGAGACTACGAGCAGTACTTC,CASSLGGTGDYEQYF
TRBV7-9,.,TRBJ2-7,.,TGTGCCAGCAGCACACAGGTAGCCCCCTACGAGCAGTACTTC,CASSTQVAPYEQYF
TRBV28,TRBD2,TRBJ2-3,.,TGTGCCAGCAAAGAAGGACTAGCAGCTGCAGATACGCAGTATTTT,CASKEGLAAADTQYF